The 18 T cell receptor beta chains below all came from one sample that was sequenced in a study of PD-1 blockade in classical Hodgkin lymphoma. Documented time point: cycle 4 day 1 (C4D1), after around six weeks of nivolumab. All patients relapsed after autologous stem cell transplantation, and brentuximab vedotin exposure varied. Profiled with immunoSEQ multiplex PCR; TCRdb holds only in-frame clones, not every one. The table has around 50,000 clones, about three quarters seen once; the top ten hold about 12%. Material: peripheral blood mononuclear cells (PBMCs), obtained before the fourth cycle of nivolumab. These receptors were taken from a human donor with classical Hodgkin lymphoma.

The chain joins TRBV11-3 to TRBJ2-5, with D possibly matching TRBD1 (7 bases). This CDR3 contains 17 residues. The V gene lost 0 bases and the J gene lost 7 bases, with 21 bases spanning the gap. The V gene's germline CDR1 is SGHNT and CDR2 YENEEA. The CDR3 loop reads CASSLDGSAGGYGTQYF. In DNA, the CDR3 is TGTGCCAGCAGCTTAGATGGTTCGGCAGGGGGGTACGGGACCCAGTACTTC.

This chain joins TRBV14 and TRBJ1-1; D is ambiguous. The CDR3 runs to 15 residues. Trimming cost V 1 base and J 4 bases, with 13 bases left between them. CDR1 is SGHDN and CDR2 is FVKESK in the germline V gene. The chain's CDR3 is CASSQGAGWITEAFF. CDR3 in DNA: TGTGCCAGCAGCCAAGGGGCCGGATGGATCACTGAAGCTTTCTTT.

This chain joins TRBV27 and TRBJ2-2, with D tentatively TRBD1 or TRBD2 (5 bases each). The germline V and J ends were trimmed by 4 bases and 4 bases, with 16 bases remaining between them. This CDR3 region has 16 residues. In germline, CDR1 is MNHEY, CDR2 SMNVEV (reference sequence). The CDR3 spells CASSSSTGPTTGELFF. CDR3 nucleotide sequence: TGTGCCAGCAGTTCCTCAACGGGACCGACCACCGGGGAGCTGTTTTTT.

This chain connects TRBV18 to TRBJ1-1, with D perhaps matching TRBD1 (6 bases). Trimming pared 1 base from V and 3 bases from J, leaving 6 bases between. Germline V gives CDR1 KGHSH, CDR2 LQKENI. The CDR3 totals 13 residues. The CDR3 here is CASSPQGDTEAFF. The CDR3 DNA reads TGTGCCAGCTCACCACAGGGGGACACTGAAGCTTTCTTT.

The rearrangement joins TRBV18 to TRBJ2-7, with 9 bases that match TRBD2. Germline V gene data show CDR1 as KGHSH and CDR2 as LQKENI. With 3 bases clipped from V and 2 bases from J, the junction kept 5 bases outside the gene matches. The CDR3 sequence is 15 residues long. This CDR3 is CASSPPSGKTYEQYF. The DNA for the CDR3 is TGTGCCAGCTCACCGCCTAGCGGGAAGACCTACGAGCAGTACTTC.

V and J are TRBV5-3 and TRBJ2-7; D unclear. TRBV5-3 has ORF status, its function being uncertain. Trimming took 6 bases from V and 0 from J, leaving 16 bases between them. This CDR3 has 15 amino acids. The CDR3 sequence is CARNTNWPDSYEQYF. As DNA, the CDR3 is TGTGCCAGAAACACAAATTGGCCAGACTCCTACGAGCAGTACTTC.

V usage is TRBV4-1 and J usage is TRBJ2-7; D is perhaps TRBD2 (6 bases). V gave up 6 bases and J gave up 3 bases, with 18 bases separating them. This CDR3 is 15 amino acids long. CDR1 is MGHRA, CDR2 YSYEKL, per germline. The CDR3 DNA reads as TGCGCCAGCAGTCCGCAAGGAGGGGCAGACTACGAGCAGTACTTC. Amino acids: CASSPQGGADYEQYF.

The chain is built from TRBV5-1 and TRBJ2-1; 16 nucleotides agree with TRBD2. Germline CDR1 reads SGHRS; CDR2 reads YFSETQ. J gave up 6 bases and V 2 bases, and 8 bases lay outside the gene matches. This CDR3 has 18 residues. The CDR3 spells CASSFPGTSGRGLNEQFF. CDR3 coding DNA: TGCGCCAGCAGCTTTCCCGGGACTAGCGGGAGGGGGCTCAATGAGCAGTTCTTC.

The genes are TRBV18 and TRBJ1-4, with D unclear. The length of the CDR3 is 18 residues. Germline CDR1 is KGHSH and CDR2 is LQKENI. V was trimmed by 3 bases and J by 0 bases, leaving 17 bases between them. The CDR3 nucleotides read TGTGCCAGCTCACCCCCCCGACGGAGGCCCGCAACTAATGAAAAACTGTTTTTT. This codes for CASSPPRRRPATNEKLFF.

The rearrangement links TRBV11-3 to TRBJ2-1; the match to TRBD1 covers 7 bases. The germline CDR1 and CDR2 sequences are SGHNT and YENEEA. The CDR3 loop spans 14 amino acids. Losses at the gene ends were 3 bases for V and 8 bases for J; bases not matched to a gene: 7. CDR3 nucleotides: TGTGCCAGCAGCTTCAGGGGGAGTGGCGATGAGCAGTTCTTC. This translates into CASSFRGSGDEQFF.

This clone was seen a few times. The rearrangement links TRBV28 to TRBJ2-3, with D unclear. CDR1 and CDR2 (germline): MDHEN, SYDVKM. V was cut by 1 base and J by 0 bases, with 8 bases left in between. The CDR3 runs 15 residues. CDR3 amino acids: CASSLYGSSTDTQYF. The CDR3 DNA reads TGTGCCAGCAGTTTATATGGCTCAAGCACAGATACGCAGTATTTT. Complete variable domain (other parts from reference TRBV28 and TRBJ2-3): DVKVTQSSRYLVKRTGEKVFLECVQDMDHENMFWYRQDPGLGLRLIYFSYDVKMKEKGDIPEGYSVSREKKERFSLILESASTNQTSMYLCASSLYGSSTDTQYFGPGTRLTVL.

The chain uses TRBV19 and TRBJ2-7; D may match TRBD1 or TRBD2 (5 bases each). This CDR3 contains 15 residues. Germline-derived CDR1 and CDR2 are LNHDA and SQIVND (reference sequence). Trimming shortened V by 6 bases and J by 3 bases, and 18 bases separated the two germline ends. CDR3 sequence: CASSHAGTAGYEQYF. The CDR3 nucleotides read TGTGCCAGTAGCCATGCAGGGACGGCGGGCTACGAGCAGTACTTC. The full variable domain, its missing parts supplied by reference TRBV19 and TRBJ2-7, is DGGITQSPKYLFRKEGQNVTLSCEQNLNHDAMYWYRQDPGQGLRLIYYSQIVNDFQKGDIAEGYSVSREKKESFPLTVTSAQKNPTAFYLCASSHAGTAGYEQYFGPGTRLTVT.

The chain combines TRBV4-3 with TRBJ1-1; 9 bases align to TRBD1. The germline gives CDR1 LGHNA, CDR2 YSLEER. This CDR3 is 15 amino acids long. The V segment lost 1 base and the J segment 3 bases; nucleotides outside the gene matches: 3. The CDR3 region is CASSQVGDRDTEAFF. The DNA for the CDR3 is TGCGCCAGCAGCCAAGTTGGGGACAGGGACACTGAAGCTTTCTTT.

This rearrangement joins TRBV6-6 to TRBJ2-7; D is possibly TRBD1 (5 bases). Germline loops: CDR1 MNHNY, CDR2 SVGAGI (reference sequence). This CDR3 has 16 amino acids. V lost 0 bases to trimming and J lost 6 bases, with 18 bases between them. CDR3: CASSYSNESPQGEQYF. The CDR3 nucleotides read TGTGCCAGCAGTTACTCGAACGAGTCTCCTCAGGGCGAGCAGTACTTC.

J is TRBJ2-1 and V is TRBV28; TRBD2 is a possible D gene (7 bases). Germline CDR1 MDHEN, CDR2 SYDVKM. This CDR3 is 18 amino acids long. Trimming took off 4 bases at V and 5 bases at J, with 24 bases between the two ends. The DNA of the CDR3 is TGTGCCAGCAGTTCCCCCCGCGGGACGGGGGGCTTCGACAATGAGCAGTTCTTC. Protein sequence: CASSSPRGTGGFDNEQFF.

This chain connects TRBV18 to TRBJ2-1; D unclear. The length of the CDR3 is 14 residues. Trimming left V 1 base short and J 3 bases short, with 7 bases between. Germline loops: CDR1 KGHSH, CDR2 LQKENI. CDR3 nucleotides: TGTGCCAGCTCACCACTCCTGGACTACAATGAGCAGTTCTTC. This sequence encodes CASSPLLDYNEQFF.

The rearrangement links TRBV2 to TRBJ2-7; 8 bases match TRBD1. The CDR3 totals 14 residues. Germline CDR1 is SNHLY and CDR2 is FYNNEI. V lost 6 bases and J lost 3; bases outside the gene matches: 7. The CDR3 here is CASRKGQGNYEQYF. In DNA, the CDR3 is TGTGCCAGCAGGAAAGGACAGGGCAACTACGAGCAGTACTTC.

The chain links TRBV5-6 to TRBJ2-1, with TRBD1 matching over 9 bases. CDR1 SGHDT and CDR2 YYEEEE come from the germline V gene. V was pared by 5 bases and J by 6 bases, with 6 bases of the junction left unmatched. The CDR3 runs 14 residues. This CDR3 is CASRRGTGINEQFF. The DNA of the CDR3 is TGTGCCAGCAGGAGGGGGACAGGGATCAATGAGCAGTTCTTC.